This is a list of T cell receptor beta chains from one sample in a study of human T cells and chemical hapten exposure. A single record per CDR3 protein comes from TCRdb applying MiXCR to the RACE reads. The table lists approximately 95,000 distinct CDR3 sequences, roughly an eighth of them singletons. Sequences were derived from whole blood, sampled in connection with sensitization to the hapten diphenylcyclopropenone (DPC). These receptors were taken from a woman aged 40 to 49 with alopecia areata. Some clones in this sample may be carry-over from other donors' samples. Both conserved end residues are part of each CDR3. The order of the fields is J gene, clone size, D gene, V gene, CDR3 DNA, CDR3 protein. The D gene is left open where the match is weak. Size values are once, few and many counts, or a class for expanded clones, and some rows have none.

TRBJ1-2,few,-,TRBV6-1,TGTGCCAGCAGTGACAACCCGAGGGGTAACTATGGCTACACCTTC,CASSDNPRGNYGYTF
TRBJ1-4,many,TRBD1,TRBV27,TGTGCCAGCAGTTTATCGTTCAGGGGGACCTTTAATGAAAAACTGTTTTTT,CASSLSFRGTFNEKLFF
TRBJ1-5,many,-,TRBV18,TGTGCCAGCTCACCACAATCCGGGGGAATGGATCAGCCCCAGCATTTT,CASSPQSGGMDQPQHF
TRBJ2-1,many,-,TRBV27,TGTGCCAGCACCAGGCGGGACAGATTCAATGAGCAGTTCTTC,CASTRRDRFNEQFF
TRBJ2-3,many,-,TRBV9,TGTGCCAGCAGCGTCGATCCTAGCACAGATACGCAGTATTTT,CASSVDPSTDTQYF
TRBJ2-7,-,-,TRBV6-2/TRBV6-3,TGTGCCAGCTTTGGGGGGGACATTACCTACGAGCAGTACTTC,CASFGGDITYEQYF
TRBJ2-1,-,TRBD2,TRBV12-3/TRBV12-4,TGTGCCAGCAGACCCGGGCTAGCGGGAGAATATGAGCAGTTCTTC,CASRPGLAGEYEQFF
TRBJ1-4,-,-,TRBV28,TGTGCCAGTGGAGAAAAACTGTTTTTT,CASGEKLFF
TRBJ2-1,few,-,TRBV19,TGTGCCAGTAGTTGGGGGGCCTACAATGAGCAGTTCTTC,CASSWGAYNEQFF
TRBJ2-1,-,-,TRBV4-1,TGCGCCAGCAGCCTAAACCCGGGGCGGGGGCTCTACAATGAGCAGTTCTTC,CASSLNPGRGLYNEQFF